This T cell receptor (beta chain) was captured by sequencing in a study of cytomegalovirus exposure and HLA in healthy donors. Findings and limits, study-wide: Exclusion applied to some V segments, including TRBV6-2 and TRBV6-3, as they were indistinguishable.

Germline V gives CDR1 SGHTA, CDR2 FQGNSA. The CDR3 is 17 residues long. A word on this clone: As yet, its antigen is unknown.

Researchers ran the PCR with 60 Vbeta and 13 Jbeta primers. Produced via immunoSEQ multiplex PCR; TCRdb's table is partial and in-frame only. The sample holds 110,000 or so clones, approximately 80% seen once. The TCR was taken from a man aged 40-49 years in good health and CMV-seropositive. The sample was PBMCs. This chain connects TRBV7-2 to TRBJ2-5, with D possibly being TRBD1 (5 bases). The end of the DNA aligns better with TRBJ2-7, so the J call may be wrong. DNA for the CDR3: TGTGCCAGCAGCTTAGTAATACGGCAGGACACTCCCTACGAGCAGTACTTC. It is translated as CASSLVIRQDTPYEQYF.